The entry that follows covers one TCR beta chain sequence. A case of COVID-19 had been met by exposed participants within 2 weeks before study entry. This sample was included in a study of blood T cell repertoires in COVID-19. Study-wide context: Both acute and convalescent COVID-19 samples were obtained from the United States, Italy and Spain.

This table comes from immunoSEQ multiplex PCR, and its TCRdb copy is limited to in-frame clones, with some not included. The profile shows about 260,000 clones, approximately 88% of them singletons. The CDR3 is 13 residues long. Trimming took off 4 bases at V and 6 bases at J, with 10 bases between the two ends. CDR1 and CDR2 (germline): SGHAT, FQNNGV. Specimen: PBMCs or T cells enriched from blood (not recorded which). V and J are TRBV11-2 and TRBJ2-1; a possible D gene is TRBD1 (6 bases). The receptor was isolated from a woman between 40 and 55 years old who had been exposed to COVID-19. CDR3 region: CASSSGAPNEQFF. CDR3 coding DNA: TGTGCCAGCAGCTCAGGGGCCCCCAATGAGCAGTTCTTC. The variable domain in full, with the rest retrieved from reference TRBV11-2 and TRBJ2-1, is EAGVAQSPRYKIIEKRQSVAFWCNPISGHATLYWYQQILGQGPKLLIQFQNNGVVDDSQLPKDRFSAERLKGVDSTLKIQPAKLEDSAVYLCASSSGAPNEQFFGPGTRLTVL.